These 18 T cell receptor beta chains were sequenced from one sample in a study of regulatory T cells in long-lasting Graves disease (dated by TCRdb to about 2021). Library method: multiplex PCR. The instrument given in TCRdb is Illumina HiSeq 4000. CDR3 regions were amplified by Arm-PCR with iRepertoire HTBI primers to construct TCR beta libraries. TCRdb handled the public reads itself, with Q25 trimming in fastp and clone calling in MiXCR, and kept productive beta chains. A single entry per CDR3 protein holds the most common genes and DNA from its merged rows. For this sample the table gives more than 450,000 distinct CDR3 sequences, of which 12% were detected only once. Around 9.3% of the sample goes to the ten largest clones. The sample's time point label, decoded: newly diagnosed GD, antithyroid drugs for less than 3 months. For both TCR sequencing and RNA sequencing, RNA was extracted from PBMCs in TRIzol.

These data were also filed under a second study, of T cells in Graves' hyperthyroidism and ophthalmopathy.

The material was peripheral blood mononuclear cells (PBMCs), obtained at new diagnosis, from a patient treated with antithyroid drugs. These TCRs come from a woman in her twenties or thirties with Graves disease. Donor details come from another sample of the same person, matched by shared clones.

This clonotype was recorded many times. The J gene is TRBJ2-3, the V gene TRBV28, with 12 bases aligning to TRBD2. Germline CDR1 MDHEN, CDR2 SYDVKM. With V trimmed by 3 bases and J by 4 bases, 8 bases remained unmatched. The CDR3 loop spans 17 amino acids. The CDR3 nucleotides read TGTGCCAGCAGTTTGACCACCCTAGCGGGAGGGCCAGATACGCAGTATTTT. Amino acids: CASSLTTLAGGPDTQYF.

The V gene is TRBV6-1, the J gene TRBJ1-1; D remains ambiguous. V was shortened by 2 bases and J by 6 bases, with 7 bases between the two germline ends. CDR3 length: 12 amino acids. CDR1 is MNHNS, CDR2 SASEGT, per germline. The CDR3 DNA reads TGTGCCAGCAGTGAAACCCGGTCTGAAGCTTTCTTT. Protein product: CASSETRSEAFF.

The V and J genes are TRBV7-9 and TRBJ2-7; a possible D gene is TRBD2 (6 bases). The germline V and J ends were trimmed by 3 bases and 5 bases, with 14 bases remaining between them. The CDR3 extends over 14 amino acids. Germline CDR1 reads SEHNR; CDR2 reads FQNEAQ (reference sequence). In DNA form, the CDR3 reads TGTGCCAGCAGCTTTGGGGGGAGCCTAGACGAGCAGTACTTC. This codes for CASSFGGSLDEQYF.

The genes are TRBV6-5 and TRBJ2-3; TRBD2 aligns across 12 bases. This CDR3 is 15 amino acids long. V lost 4 bases to trimming and J lost 5 bases; unmatched junction nucleotides: 4. Per the germline V gene, CDR1 is MNHEY and CDR2 is SVGAGI. The CDR3, as DNA: TGTGCCAGCAGTTTCACGGGACTAGCGGGAGATACGCAGTATTTT. Translated, it gives CASSFTGLAGDTQYF.

With regard to this clonotype: It may be a read error: a sequence one base away is much more abundant. The rearrangement joins TRBV12-3 or TRBV12-4 to TRBJ1-4, with 10 bases matching TRBD1. This CDR3 spans 14 amino acids. The CDR3: CASTKGTGVGKPFF. In DNA form, the CDR3 reads TGTGCCAGCACAAAAGGGACAGGGGTTGGAAAACCGTTTTTT.

This clonotype was observed many times. The CDR3 sequence: CASSLQGPLQETQYF. In DNA form, the CDR3 reads TGTGCCAGCAGTTTACAGGGCCCGCTACAAGAGACCCAGTACTTC. This chain connects TRBV28 to TRBJ2-5, with D possibly being TRBD1 (5 bases). The V end lost 2 bases, the J end lost 2 bases, and 12 bases lay between the germline ends. Germline V lookup: CDR1 MDHEN, CDR2 SYDVKM. This CDR3 is built from 15 residues.

This clonotype was found many times. The V gene is TRBV2, the J gene TRBJ1-2; TRBD1 matches at 7 bases. The CDR3 runs 13 residues. V was pared by 4 bases and J by 7 bases, with 6 bases of the junction left unmatched. Germline V gene sequence: CDR1 SNHLY, CDR2 FYNNEI. In DNA form, the CDR3 reads TGTGCCAGCAGTGGACAGGGTTGGTCTGGCTACACCTTC. It encodes CASSGQGWSGYTF.

This clonotype was picked up many times. The chain is built from TRBV3-1 and TRBJ1-1; D gene uncertain. V was trimmed by 1 base and J by 0 bases, leaving 9 bases between them. The CDR3 loop spans 15 amino acids. Looked up from germline, CDR1 is LGHDT and CDR2 is YNNKEL (reference sequence). The CDR3 DNA sequence: TGTGCCAGCAGCCAAGTTGGGCAGATGAACACTGAAGCTTTCTTT. Its protein is CASSQVGQMNTEAFF.

This clonotype was detected ten times or more. The chain recombines TRBV4-1 with TRBJ1-2; no definite D call. Trimming took 1 base from V and 8 from J, leaving 14 bases between them. CDR3 length: 14 residues. CDR1 and CDR2 from the germline V gene are MGHRA and YSYEKL. The CDR3 is CASSQVLQTGGYTF. CDR3 DNA: TGCGCCAGCAGCCAAGTCTTGCAGACGGGCGGCTACACCTTC.

Many counts were recorded for this clonotype. The J gene is TRBJ2-7, the V gene TRBV20-1, with D possibly matching TRBD1 (6 bases). Germline V gene sequence: CDR1 DFQATT, CDR2 SNEGSKA (reference sequence). CDR3 length: 16 amino acids. Trimming cost V 3 bases and J 0 bases, with 18 bases left between them. The CDR3, as DNA: TGCAGTGCTAGGGGGTCTGGGGGCAAAAGCTCCTACGAGCAGTACTTC. Protein sequence: CSARGSGGKSSYEQYF.

The sample holds many counts of this clonotype. J is TRBJ1-3 and V is TRBV29-1, with D hard to call. V lost 5 bases, J lost 0 bases, and 8 bases lay in between. The CDR3 covers 13 residues. Germline CDR1 SQVTM, CDR2 ANQGSEA. The CDR3, as DNA: TGCAGCGTTATTGAGAACTCTGGAAACACCATATATTTT. Amino acids: CSVIENSGNTIYF. Filled out from reference TRBV29-1 and TRBJ1-3, the complete variable domain reads SAVISQKPSRDICQRGTSLTIQCQVDSQVTMMFWYRQQPGQSLTLIATANQGSEATYESGFVIDKFPISRPNLTFSTLTVSNMSPEDSSIYLCSVIENSGNTIYFGEGSWLTVV.

This clonotype was picked up a small number of times. The rearrangement uses TRBV6-5 and TRBJ2-7, with D maybe TRBD1 (5 bases). Germline V lookup: CDR1 MNHEY, CDR2 SVGAGI. V was trimmed by 6 bases and J by 3 bases, leaving 15 bases between them. The CDR3 loop spans 14 amino acids. The CDR3 DNA sequence: TGTGCCAGCAGCTACGCCCGGCAGGGCTACGAGCAGTACTTC. This sequence encodes CASSYARQGYEQYF.

This clonotype was seen a few times. The V gene is TRBV7-8, the J gene TRBJ1-1; no clear D gene. The CDR3 length is 16 residues. Germline-derived CDR1 and CDR2 are SGHVS and FQNEAQ. V was pared by 4 bases and J by 5 bases, with 20 bases between. In DNA form, the CDR3 reads TGTGCCAGCAGCTCTAAGAGGTTGACACCGGGGACTGAAGCTTTCTTT. It yields the protein CASSSKRLTPGTEAFF.

In this sample, this clonotype turned up a few times. The CDR3 nucleotides are TGTGCCAGCAGTCCTACCGGGACTAGGTTAGACGAGCAGTACTTC. Translated: CASSPTGTRLDEQYF. This chain uses TRBV6-1 with TRBJ2-7; 8 bases are shared with TRBD2. This CDR3 comprises 15 residues. V gave up 5 bases and J gave up 5 bases; unmatched junction bases: 11. Germline V lookup: CDR1 MNHNS, CDR2 SASEGT.

This clonotype was observed many times. The V gene is TRBV29-1, the J gene TRBJ1-4; D is perhaps TRBD1 (5 bases). The germline V and J ends were trimmed by 4 bases and 7 bases, with 10 bases remaining between them. The length of the CDR3 is 12 residues. CDR1 is SQVTM, CDR2 ANQGSEA, per germline. CDR3 bases: TGCAGCGTTGCGGGGGAGAGTGAAAAACTGTTTTTT. Amino acids: CSVAGESEKLFF.

This chain connects TRBV7-9 to TRBJ2-3; 7 nucleotides align to TRBD2. Germline V gives CDR1 SEHNR, CDR2 FQNEAQ (reference sequence). This CDR3 region has 16 residues. V gave up 1 base and J gave up 1 base; unmatched junction bases: 5. Written as DNA, the CDR3 is TGTGCCAGCAGCTTAGTAACTAGCGACGGCACAGATACGCAGTATTTT. Amino acid sequence: CASSLVTSDGTDTQYF.

This clonotype has a count of ten or more. The chain employs TRBV7-3 and TRBJ1-1; D unclear. V gave up 3 bases and J gave up 1 base, with 18 bases separating them. The germline V gene encodes CDR1 SGHTA and CDR2 FQGTGA. CDR3 length equals 17 residues. CDR3 region: CASSFGYLGRQNTEAFF. CDR3 coding DNA: TGTGCCAGCAGCTTCGGTTATCTAGGCAGACAGAACACTGAAGCTTTCTTT.

This clonotype was seen ten or more times. This chain links TRBV27 with TRBJ1-2; D possibly corresponds to TRBD1 (6 bases). The ends were cut back, 3 bases at V and 7 bases at J, with 12 bases in the middle. The CDR3 consists of 13 residues. CDR1 MNHEY and CDR2 SMNVEV come from the germline V gene (reference sequence). The CDR3 nucleotides are TGTGCCAGCAGTTTCGGCAGGGGCGTTGGCTACACCTTC. This encodes CASSFGRGVGYTF.